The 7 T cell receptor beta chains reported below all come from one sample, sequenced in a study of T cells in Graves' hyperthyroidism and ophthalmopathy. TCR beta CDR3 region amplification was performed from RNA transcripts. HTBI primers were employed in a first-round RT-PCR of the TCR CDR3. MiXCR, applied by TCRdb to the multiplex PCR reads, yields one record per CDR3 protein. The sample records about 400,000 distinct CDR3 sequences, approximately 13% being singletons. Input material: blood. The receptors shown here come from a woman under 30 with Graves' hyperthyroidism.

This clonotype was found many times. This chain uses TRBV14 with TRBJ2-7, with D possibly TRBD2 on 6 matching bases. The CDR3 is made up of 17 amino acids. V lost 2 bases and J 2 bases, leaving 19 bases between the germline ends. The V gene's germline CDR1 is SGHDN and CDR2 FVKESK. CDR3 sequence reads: CASSQTGLSPRTYEQYF. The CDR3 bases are TGTGCCAGCAGCCAAACGGGACTGTCCCCCCGAACCTACGAGCAGTACTTC.

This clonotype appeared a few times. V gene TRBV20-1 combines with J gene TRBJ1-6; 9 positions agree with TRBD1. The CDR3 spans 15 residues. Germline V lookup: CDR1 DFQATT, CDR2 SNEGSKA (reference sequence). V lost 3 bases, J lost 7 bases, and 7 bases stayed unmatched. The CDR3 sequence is CSASRQGGMNSPLHF. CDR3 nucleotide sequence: TGCAGTGCTAGCCGACAGGGGGGTATGAATTCACCCCTCCACTTT.

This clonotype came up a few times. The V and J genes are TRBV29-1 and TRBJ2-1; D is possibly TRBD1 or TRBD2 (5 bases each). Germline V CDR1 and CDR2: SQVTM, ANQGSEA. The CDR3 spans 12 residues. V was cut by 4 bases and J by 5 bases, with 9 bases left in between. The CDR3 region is CSVGGTNNEQFF. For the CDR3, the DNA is TGCAGCGTTGGTGGGACCAACAATGAGCAGTTCTTC.

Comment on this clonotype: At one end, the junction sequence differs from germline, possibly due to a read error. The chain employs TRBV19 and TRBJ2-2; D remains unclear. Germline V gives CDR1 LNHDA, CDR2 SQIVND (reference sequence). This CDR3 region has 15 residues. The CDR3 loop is CPSHYAGLNTGELFF. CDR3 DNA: TGTCCCAGTCACTATGCCGGTTTAAACACCGGGGAGCTGTTTTTT.

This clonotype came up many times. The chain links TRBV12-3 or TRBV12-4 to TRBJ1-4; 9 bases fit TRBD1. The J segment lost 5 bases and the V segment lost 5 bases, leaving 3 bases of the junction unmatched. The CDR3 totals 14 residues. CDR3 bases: TGTGCCAGCAGTACCGGGACAGGGAATGAAAAACTGTTTTTT. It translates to CASSTGTGNEKLFF.

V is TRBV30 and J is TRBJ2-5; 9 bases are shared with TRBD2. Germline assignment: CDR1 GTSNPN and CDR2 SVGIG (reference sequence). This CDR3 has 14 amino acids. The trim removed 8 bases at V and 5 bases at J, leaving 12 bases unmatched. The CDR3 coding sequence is TGTGCCGGGACACCGGGACTAGCCAGGGAGACCCAGTACTTC. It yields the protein CAGTPGLARETQYF.

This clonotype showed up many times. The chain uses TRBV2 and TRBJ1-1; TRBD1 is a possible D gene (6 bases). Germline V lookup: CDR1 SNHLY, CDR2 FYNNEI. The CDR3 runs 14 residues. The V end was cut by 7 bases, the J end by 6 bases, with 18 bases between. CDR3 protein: CASKLQGRGAEAFF. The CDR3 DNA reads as TGTGCCAGCAAATTACAGGGCAGGGGCGCTGAAGCTTTCTTT.